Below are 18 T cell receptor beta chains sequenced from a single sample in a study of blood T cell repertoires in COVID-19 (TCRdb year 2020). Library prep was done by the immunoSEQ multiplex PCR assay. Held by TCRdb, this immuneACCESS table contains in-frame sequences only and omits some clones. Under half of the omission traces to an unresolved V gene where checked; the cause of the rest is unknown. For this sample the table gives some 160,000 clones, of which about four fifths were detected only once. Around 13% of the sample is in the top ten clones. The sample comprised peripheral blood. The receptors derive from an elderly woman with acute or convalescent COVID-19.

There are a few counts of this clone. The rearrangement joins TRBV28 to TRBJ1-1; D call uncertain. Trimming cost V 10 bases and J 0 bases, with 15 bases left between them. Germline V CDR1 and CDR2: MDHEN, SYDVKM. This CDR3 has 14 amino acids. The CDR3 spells CATDGMLMNTEAFF. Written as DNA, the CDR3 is TGTGCCACAGATGGTATGCTCATGAACACTGAAGCTTTCTTT.

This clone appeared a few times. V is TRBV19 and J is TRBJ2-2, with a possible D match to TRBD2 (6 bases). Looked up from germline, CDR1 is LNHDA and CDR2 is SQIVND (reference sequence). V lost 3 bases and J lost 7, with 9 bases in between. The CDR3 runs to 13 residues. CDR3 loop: CASSIHGGGELFF. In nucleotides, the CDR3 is TGTGCCAGTAGTATTCACGGGGGCGGGGAGCTGTTTTTT.

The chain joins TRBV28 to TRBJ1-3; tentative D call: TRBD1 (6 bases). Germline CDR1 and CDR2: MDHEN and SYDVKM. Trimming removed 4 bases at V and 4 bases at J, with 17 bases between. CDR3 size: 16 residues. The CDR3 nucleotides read TGTGCCAGCAGTTCACAGGGAATAACTAGAGGAAACACCATATATTTT. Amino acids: CASSSQGITRGNTIYF.

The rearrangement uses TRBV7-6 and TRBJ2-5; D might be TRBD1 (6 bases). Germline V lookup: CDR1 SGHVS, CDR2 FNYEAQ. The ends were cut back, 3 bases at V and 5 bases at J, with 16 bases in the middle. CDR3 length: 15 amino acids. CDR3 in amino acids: CASSFGTTKGETQYF. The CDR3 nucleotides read TGTGCCAGCAGCTTCGGGACAACCAAAGGGGAGACCCAGTACTTC.

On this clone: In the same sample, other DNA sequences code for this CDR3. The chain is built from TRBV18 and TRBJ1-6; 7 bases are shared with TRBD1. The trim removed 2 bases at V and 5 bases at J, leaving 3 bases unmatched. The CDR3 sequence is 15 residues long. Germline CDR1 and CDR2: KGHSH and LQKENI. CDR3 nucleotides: TGTGCCAGCTCACCAGGACAGGCCGATAATTCACCCCTCCACTTT. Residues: CASSPGQADNSPLHF. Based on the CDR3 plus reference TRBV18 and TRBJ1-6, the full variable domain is NAGVMQNPRHLVRRRGQEARLRCSPMKGHSHVYWYRQLPEEGLKFMVYLQKENIIDESGMPKERFSAEFPKEGPSILRIQQVVRGDSAAYFCASSPGQADNSPLHFGNGTRLTVT.

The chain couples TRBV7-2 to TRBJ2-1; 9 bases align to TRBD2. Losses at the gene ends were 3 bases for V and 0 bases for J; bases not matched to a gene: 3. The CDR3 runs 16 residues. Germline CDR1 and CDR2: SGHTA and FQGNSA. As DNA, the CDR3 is TGTGCCAGCAGCTTTCGACTAGCGGCCTCCTACAATGAGCAGTTCTTC. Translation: CASSFRLAASYNEQFF. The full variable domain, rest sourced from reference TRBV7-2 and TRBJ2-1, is GAGVSQSPSNKVTEKGKDVELRCDPISGHTALYWYRQSLGQGLEFLIYFQGNSAPDKSGLPSDRFSAERTGGSVSTLTIQRTQQEDSAVYLCASSFRLAASYNEQFFGPGTRLTVL.

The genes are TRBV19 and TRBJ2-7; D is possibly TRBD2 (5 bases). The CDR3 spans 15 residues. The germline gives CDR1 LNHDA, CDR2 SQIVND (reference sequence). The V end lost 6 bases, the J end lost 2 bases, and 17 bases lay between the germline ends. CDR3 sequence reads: CASSTTFGGPYEQYF. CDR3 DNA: TGTGCCAGTAGCACCACCTTCGGCGGGCCCTACGAGCAGTACTTC.

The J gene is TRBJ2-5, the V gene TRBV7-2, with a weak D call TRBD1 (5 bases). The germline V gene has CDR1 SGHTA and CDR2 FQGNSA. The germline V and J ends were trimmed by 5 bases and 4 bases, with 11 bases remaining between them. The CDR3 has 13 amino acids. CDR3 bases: TGTGCCAGCAGCCTACAGGACCGAGAGACCCAGTACTTC. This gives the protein CASSLQDRETQYF. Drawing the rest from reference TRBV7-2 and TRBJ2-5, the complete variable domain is GAGVSQSPSNKVTEKGKDVELRCDPISGHTALYWYRQSLGQGLEFLIYFQGNSAPDKSGLPSDRFSAERTGGSVSTLTIQRTQQEDSAVYLCASSLQDRETQYFGPGTRLLVL.

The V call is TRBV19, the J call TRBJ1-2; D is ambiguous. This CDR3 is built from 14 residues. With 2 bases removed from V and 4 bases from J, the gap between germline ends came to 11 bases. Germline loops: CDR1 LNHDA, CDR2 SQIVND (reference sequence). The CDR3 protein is CASSITLGGYGYTF. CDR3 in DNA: TGTGCCAGTAGTATAACCCTCGGTGGCTATGGCTACACCTTC.

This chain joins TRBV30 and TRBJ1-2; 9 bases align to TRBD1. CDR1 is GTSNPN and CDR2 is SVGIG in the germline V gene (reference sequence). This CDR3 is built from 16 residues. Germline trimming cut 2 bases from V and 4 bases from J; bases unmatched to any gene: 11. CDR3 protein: CAWSLGGQGSRYGYTF. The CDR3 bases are TGTGCCTGGAGTTTGGGGGGACAGGGATCCCGCTATGGCTACACCTTC.

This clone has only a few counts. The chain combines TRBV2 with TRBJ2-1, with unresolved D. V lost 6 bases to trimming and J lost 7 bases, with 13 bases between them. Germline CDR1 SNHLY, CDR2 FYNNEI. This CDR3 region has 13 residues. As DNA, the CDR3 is TGTGCCAGCAGCGAGCTGGAGAAGAATGAGCAGTTCTTC. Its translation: CASSELEKNEQFF.

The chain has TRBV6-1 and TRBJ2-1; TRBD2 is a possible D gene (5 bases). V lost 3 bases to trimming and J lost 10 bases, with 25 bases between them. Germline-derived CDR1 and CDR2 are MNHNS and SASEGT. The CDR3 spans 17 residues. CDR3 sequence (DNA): TGTGCCAGCAGTGAGCCGGGGAGAGCAAATTCCCCGGAAGAGCAGTTCTTC. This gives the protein CASSEPGRANSPEEQFF.

The CDR3 region has the DNA TGTGCCAGCAGCTTATGGTTTGAAGGGGATGAGACTGAAGCTTTCTTT. It is translated as CASSLWFEGDETEAFF. J is TRBJ1-1 and V is TRBV7-9, with D possibly being TRBD1 (5 bases). The V and J ends lost 2 bases and 5 bases respectively, with 18 bases between them. The CDR3 is 16 amino acids. Germline V gives CDR1 SEHNR, CDR2 FQNEAQ (reference sequence).

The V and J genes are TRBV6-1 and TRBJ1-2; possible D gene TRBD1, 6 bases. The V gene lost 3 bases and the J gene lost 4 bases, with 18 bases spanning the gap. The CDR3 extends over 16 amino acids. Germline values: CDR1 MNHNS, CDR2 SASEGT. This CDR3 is CASSDPDRNPGYGYTF. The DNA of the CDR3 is TGTGCCAGCAGTGACCCTGACAGGAACCCAGGCTATGGCTACACCTTC.

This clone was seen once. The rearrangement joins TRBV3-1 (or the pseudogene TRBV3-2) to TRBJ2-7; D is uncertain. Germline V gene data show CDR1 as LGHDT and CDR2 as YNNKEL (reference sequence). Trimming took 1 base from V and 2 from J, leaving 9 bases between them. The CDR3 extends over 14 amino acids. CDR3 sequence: CASSQVASAYEQYF. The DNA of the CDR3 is TGTGCCAGCAGCCAAGTAGCCAGCGCCTACGAGCAGTACTTC.

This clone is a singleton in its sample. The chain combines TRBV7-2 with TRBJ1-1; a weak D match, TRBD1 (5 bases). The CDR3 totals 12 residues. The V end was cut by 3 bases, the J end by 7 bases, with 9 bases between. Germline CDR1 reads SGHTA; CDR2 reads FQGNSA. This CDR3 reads CASSFQGGEAFF. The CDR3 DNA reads TGTGCCAGCAGCTTTCAGGGAGGTGAAGCTTTCTTT.

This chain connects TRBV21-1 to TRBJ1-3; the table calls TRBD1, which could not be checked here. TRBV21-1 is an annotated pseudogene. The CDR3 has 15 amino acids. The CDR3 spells CASSAWTSLSDTIYF. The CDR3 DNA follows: TGTGCCAGCAGCGCCTGGACAAGTCTTTCGGACACCATATATTTT.

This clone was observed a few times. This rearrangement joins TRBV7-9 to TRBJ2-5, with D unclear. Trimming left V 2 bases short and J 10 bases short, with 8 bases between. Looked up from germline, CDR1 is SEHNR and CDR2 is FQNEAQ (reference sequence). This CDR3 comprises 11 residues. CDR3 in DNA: TGTGCCAGCAGCTTACTGGTAGACCAGTACTTC. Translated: CASSLLVDQYF.